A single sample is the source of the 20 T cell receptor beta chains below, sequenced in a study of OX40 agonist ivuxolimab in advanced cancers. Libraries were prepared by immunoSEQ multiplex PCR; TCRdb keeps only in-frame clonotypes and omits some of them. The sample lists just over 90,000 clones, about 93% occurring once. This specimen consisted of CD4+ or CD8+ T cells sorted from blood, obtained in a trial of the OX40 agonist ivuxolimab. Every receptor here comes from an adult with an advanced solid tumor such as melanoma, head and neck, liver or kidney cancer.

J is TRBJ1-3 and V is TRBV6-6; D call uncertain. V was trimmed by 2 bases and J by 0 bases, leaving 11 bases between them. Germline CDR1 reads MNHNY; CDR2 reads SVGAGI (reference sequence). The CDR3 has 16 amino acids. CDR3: CASSYLESSSGNTIYF. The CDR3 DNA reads TGTGCCAGCAGTTACCTCGAGTCCTCCTCTGGAAACACCATATATTTT.

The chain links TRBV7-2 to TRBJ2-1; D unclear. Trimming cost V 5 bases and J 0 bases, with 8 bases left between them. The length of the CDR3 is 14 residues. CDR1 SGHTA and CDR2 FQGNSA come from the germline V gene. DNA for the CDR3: TGTGCCAGCAGCGCTATCAGCTCCTACAATGAGCAGTTCTTC. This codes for CASSAISSYNEQFF. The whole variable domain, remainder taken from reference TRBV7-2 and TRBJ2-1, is GAGVSQSPSNKVTEKGKDVELRCDPISGHTALYWYRQSLGQGLEFLIYFQGNSAPDKSGLPSDRFSAERTGGSVSTLTIQRTQQEDSAVYLCASSAISSYNEQFFGPGTRLTVL.

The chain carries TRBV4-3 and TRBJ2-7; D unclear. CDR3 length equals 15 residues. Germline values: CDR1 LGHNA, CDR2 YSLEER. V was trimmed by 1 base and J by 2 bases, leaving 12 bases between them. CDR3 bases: TGCGCCAGCAGCCAAGGCCTCTGGGGTACCTACGAGCAGTACTTC. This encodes CASSQGLWGTYEQYF.

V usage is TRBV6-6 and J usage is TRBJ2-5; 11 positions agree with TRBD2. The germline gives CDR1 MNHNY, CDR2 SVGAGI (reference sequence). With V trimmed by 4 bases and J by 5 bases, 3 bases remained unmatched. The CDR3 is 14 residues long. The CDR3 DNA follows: TGTGCCAGCAGTTTAGCGGGAGGGCTGGAGACCCAGTACTTC. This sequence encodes CASSLAGGLETQYF.

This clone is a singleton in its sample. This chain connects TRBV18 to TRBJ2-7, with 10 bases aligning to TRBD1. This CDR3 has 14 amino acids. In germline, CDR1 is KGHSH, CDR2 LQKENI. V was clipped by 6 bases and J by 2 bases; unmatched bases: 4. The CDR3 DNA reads TGTGCCAGCTCGGCCGGGACAGGGGCCTACGAGCAGTACTTC. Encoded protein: CASSAGTGAYEQYF.

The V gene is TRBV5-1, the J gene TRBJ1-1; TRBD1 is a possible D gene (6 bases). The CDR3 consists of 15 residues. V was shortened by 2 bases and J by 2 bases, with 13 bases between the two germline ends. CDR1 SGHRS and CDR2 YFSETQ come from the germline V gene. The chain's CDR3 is CASSLLQGANTEAFF. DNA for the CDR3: TGCGCCAGCAGCTTACTACAGGGTGCAAACACTGAAGCTTTCTTT.

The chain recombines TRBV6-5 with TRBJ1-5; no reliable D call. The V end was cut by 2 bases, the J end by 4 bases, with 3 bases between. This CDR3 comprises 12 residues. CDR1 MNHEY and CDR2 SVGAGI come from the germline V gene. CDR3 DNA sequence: TGTGCCAGCAGTTACGGGAATCAGCCCCAGCATTTT. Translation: CASSYGNQPQHF.

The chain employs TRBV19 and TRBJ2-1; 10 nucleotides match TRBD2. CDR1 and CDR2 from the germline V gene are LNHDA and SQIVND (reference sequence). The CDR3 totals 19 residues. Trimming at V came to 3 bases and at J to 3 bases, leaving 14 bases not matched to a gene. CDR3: CASSIGGGQTSGFYNEQFF. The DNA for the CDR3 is TGTGCCAGTAGTATTGGAGGTGGGCAGACTAGCGGGTTCTACAATGAGCAGTTCTTC.

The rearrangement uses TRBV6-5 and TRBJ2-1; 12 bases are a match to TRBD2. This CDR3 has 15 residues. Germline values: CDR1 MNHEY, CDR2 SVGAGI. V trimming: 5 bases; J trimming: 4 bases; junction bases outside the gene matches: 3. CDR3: CASSRGTSGYNEQFF. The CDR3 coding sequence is TGTGCCAGCAGTCGAGGGACTAGCGGGTACAATGAGCAGTTCTTC.

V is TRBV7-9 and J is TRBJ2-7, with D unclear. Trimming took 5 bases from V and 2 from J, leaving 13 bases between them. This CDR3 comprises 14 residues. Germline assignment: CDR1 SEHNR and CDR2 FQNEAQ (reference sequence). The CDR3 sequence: CASSHKTSPYEQYF. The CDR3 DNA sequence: TGTGCCAGCAGCCACAAAACCAGCCCCTACGAGCAGTACTTC.

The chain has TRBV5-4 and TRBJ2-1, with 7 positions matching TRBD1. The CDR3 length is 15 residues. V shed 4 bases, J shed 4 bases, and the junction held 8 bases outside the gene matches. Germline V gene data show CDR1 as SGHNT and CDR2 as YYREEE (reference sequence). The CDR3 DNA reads TGTGCCAGCAGCCCGGACAGGAGGACTTACAATGAGCAGTTCTTC. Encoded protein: CASSPDRRTYNEQFF.

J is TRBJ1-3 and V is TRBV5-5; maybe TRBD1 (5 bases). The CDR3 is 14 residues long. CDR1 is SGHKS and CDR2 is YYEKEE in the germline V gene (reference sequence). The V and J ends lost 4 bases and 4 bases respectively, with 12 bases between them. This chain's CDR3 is CASSRRDVGNTIYF. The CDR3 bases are TGTGCCAGCAGCCGCCGGGACGTCGGAAACACCATATATTTT.

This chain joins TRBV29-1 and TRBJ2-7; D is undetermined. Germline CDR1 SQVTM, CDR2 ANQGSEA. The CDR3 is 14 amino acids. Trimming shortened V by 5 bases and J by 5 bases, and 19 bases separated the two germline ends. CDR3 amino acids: CSVRPLGRDNEQYF. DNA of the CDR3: TGCAGCGTTCGGCCGTTAGGGCGCGACAACGAGCAGTACTTC.

The CDR3 here is CASSGRTSDGGRQFF. The CDR3 DNA reads as TGCGCCAGCAGCGGCCGGACTAGCGACGGAGGGCGCCAGTTCTTC. This chain connects TRBV5-1 to TRBJ2-1; TRBD2 matches 9 bases. CDR1 SGHRS and CDR2 YFSETQ come from the germline V gene. V dropped 4 bases and J dropped 13; count of bases not matched to a gene: 15. The CDR3 is 15 residues long.

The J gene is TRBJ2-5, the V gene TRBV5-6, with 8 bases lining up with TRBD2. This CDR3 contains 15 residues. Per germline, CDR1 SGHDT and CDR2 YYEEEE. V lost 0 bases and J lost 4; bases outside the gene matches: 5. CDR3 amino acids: CASSLAAGVGETQYF. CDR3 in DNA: TGTGCCAGCAGCTTGGCAGCGGGAGTGGGAGAGACCCAGTACTTC. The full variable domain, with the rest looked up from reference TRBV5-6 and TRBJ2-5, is DAGVTQSPTHLIKTRGQQVTLRCSPKSGHDTVSWYQQALGQGPQFIFQYYEEEERQRGNFPDRFSGHQFPNYSSELNVNALLLGDSALYLCASSLAAGVGETQYFGPGTRLLVL.

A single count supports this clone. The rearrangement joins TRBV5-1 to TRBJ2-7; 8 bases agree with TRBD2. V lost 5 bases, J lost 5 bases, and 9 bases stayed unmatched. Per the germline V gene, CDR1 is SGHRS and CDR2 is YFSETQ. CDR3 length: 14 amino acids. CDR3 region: CASRTVGGVDEQYF. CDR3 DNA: TGCGCCAGCAGAACGGTCGGGGGGGTGGACGAGCAGTACTTC.

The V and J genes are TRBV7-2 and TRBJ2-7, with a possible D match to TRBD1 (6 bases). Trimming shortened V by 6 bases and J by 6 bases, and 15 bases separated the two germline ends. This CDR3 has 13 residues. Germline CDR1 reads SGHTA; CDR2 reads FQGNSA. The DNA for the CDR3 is TGTGCCAGCAGTCTTGACAGGCATCGCGAGCAGTACTTC. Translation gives CASSLDRHREQYF.

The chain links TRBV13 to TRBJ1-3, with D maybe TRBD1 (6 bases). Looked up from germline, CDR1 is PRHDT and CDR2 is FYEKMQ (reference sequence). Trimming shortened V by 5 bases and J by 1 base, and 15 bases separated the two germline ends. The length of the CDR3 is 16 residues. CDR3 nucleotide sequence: TGTGCCAGCAGCAAACAGGGTAGATCGTCTGGAAACACCATATATTTT. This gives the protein CASSKQGRSSGNTIYF.

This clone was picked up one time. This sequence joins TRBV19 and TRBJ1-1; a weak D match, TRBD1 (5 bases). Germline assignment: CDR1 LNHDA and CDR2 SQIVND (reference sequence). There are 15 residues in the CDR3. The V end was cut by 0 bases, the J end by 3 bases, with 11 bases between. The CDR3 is CASSIDRETHTEAFF. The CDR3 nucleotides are TGTGCCAGTAGTATAGACAGGGAAACGCACACTGAAGCTTTCTTT.

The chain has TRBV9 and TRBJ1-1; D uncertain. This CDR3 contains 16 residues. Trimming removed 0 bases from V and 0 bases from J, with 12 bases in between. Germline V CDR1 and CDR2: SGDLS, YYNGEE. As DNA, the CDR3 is TGTGCCAGCAGCGTAGATGGCGGACCGATGAACACTGAAGCTTTCTTT. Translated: CASSVDGGPMNTEAFF.